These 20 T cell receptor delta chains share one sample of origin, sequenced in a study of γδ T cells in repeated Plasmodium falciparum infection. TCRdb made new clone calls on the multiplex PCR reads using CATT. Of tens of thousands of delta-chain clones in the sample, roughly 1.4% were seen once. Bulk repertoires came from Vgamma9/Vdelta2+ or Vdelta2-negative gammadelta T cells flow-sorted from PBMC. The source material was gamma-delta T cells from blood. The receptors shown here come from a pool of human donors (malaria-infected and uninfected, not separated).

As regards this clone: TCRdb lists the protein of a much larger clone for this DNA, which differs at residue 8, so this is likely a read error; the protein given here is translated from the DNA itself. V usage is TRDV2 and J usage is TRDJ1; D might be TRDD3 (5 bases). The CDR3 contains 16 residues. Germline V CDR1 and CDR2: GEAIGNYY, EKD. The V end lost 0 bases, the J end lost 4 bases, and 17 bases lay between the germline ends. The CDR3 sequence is CACDTLGSRGIDKLIF. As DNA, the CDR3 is TGTGCCTGTGACACCTTGGGGTCTCGGGGAATCGATAAACTCATCTTT.

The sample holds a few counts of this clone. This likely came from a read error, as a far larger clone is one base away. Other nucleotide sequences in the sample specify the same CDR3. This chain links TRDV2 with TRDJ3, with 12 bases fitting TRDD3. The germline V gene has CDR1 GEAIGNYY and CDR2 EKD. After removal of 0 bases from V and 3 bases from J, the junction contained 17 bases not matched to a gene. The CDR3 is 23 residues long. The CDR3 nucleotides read TGTGCCTGTGACACCCTGGCCTTCCCCGGTGACTGGGGGATACACTGGGACACCCGACAGATGTTTTTC. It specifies CACDTLAFPGDWGIHWDTRQMFF.

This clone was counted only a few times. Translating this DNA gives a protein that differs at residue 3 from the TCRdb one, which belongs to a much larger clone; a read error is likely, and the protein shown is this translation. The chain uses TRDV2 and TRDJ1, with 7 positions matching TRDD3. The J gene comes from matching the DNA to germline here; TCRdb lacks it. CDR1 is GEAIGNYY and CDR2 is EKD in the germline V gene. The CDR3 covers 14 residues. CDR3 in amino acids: CARDRWGETDKLIF. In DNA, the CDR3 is TGTGCCCGTGACCGCTGGGGGGAAACCGATAAACTCATCTTT.

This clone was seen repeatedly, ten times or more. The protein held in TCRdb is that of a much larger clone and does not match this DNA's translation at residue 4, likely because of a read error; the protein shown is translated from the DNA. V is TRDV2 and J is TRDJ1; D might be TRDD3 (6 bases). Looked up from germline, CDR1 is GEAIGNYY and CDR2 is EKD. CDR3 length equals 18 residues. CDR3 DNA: TGTGCCTGTGGCACCCTTTCTCCAAGAGATACGGGGACCGATAAACTCATCTTT. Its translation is CACGTLSPRDTGTDKLIF.

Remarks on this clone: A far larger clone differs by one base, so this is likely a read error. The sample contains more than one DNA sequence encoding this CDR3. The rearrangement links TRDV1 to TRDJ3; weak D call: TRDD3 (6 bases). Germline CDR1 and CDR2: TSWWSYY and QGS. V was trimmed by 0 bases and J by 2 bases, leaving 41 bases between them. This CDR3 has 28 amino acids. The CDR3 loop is CALGELVGPLQSYWDRPKSPWDTRQMFF. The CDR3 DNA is TGTGCTCTTGGGGAACTAGTAGGACCTCTACAATCGTACTGGGATAGGCCGAAGAGCCCCTGGGACACCCGACAGATGTTTTTC.

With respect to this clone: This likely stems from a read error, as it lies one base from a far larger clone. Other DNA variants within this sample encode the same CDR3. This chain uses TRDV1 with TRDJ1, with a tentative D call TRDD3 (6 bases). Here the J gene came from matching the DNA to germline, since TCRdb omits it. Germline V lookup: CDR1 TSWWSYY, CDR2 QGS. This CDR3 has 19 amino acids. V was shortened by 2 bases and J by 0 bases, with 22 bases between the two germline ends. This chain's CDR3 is CALGENWDKLVGYTDKLIF. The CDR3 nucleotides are TGTGCTCTTGGGGAAAACTGGGACAAGCTCGTGGGGTACACCGATAAACTCATCTTT.

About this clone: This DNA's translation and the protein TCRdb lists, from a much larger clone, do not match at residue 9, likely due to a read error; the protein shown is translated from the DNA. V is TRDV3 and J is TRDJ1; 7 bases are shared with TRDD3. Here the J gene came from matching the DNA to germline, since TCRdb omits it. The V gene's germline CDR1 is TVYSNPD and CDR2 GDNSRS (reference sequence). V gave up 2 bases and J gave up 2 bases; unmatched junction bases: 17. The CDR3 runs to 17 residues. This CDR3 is CAFLLSWGVRWTDKLIF. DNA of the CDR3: TGTGCCTTTTTACTGTCCTGGGGGGTACGGTGGACCGATAAACTCATCTTT. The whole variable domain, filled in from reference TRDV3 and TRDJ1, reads CDKVTQSSPDQTVASGSEVVLLCTYDTVYSNPDLFWYRIRPDYSFQFVFYGDNSRSEGADFTQGRFSVKHILTQKAFHLVISPVRTEDSATYYCAFLLSWGVRWTDKLIFGKGTRVTVEP.

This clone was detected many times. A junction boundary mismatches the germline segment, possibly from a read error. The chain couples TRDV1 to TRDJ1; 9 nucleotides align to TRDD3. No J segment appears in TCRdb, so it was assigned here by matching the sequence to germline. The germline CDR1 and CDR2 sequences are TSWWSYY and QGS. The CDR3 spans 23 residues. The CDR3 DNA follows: TGTGCTCTTGGGGAAACCCCACGACGGGGGATACAACGCGACTTGGGGTACACCGATAGACTCATCTTT. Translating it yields CALGETPRRGIQRDLGYTDRLIF.

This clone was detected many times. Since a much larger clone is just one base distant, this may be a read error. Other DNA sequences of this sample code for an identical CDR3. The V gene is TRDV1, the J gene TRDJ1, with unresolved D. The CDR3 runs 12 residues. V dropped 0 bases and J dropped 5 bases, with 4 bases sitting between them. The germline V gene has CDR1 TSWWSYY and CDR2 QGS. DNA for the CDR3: TGTGCTCTTGGGGAACTAGGGGATAAACTCATCTTT. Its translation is CALGELGDKLIF.

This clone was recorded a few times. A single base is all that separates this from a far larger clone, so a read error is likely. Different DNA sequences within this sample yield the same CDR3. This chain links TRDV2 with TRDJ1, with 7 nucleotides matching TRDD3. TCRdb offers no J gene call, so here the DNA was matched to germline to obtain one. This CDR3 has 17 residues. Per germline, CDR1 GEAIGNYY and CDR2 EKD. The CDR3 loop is CACDRVGIPPYTDKLIF. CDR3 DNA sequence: TGTGCCTGTGACAGAGTCGGGATACCCCCCTACACTGATAAACTCATCTTT.

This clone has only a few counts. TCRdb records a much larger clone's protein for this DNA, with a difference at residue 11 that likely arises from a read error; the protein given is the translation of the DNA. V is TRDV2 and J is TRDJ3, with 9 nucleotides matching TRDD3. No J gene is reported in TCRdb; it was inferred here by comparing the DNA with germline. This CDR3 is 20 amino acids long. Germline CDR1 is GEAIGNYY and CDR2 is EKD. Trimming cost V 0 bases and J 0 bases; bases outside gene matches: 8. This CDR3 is CACDTVRTGGHSWDTRQMFF. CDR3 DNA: TGTGCCTGTGACACCGTGAGGACTGGGGGACACTCCTGGGACACCCGACAGATGTTTTTC.

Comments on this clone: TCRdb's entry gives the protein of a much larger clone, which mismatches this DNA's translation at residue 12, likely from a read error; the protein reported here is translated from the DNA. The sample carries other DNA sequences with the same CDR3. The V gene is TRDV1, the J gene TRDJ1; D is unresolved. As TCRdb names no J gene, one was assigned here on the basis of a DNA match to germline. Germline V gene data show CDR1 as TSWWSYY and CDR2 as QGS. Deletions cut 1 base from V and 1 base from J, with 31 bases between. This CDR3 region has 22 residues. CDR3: CALGERANRSNRGRCFTDKLIF. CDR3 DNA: TGTGCTCTTGGGGAACGCGCCAACAGGTCCAACAGGGGCCGATGCTTCACCGATAAACTCATCTTT.

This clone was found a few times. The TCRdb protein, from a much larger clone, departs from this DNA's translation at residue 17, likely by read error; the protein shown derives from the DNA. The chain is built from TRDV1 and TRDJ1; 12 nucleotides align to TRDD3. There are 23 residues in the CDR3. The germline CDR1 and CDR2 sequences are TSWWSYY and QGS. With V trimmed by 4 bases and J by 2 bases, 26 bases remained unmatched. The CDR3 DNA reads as TGTGCTCTTGGGGCTCGGCCTCTTCCTAATAGTCTGGGGGATACGGGTTCTACCGATAAACTCATCTTT. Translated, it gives CALGARPLPNSLGDTGSTDKLIF.

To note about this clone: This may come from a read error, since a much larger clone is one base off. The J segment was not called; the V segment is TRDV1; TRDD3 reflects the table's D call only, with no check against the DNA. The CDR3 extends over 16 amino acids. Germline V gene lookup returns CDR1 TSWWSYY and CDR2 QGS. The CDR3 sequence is CALGEQHPFYTDKFIF. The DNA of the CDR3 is TGTGCTCTTGGGGAACAACACCCATTCTACACCGATAAATTCATCTTT.

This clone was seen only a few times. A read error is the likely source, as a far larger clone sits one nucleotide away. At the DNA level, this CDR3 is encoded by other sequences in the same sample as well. DNA of the CDR3: TGTGCTCTTGGTCGCGCCGGCCCATACACCGATAAACTCATCTTT. The encoded protein is CALGRAGPYTDKLIF. The rearrangement joins TRDV1 to TRDJ1; D uncertain. Because TCRdb records no J gene, it was assigned here through a match of the DNA to germline. Germline lookup yields CDR1 TSWWSYY and CDR2 QGS. Trimming took off 6 bases at V and 0 bases at J, with 14 bases between the two ends. The CDR3 extends over 15 amino acids.

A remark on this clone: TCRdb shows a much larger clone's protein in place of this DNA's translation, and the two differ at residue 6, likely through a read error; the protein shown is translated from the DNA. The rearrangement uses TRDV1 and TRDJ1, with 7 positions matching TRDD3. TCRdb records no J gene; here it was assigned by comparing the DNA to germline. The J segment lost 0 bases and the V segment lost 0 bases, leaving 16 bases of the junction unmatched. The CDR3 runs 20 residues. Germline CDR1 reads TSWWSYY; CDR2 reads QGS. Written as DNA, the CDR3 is TGTGCTCTTGGGGAACTCTTATACGATTTGGGGGACCTTTACACCGATAAACTCATCTTT. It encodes CALGELLYDLGDLYTDKLIF.

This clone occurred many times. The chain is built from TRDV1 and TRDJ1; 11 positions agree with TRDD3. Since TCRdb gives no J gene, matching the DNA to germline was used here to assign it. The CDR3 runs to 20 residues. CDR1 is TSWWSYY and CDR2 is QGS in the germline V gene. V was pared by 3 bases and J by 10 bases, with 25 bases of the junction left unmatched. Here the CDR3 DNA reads TGTGCTCTTGGGGACTGGGTGCCTTCCTACTTACTGGGGGATAAGAACGCACTCATCTTT. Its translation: CALGDWVPSYLLGDKNALIF.

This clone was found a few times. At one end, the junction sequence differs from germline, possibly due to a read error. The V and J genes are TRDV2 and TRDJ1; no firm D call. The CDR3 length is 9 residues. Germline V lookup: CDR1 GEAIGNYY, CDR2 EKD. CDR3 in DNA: TGTGCCTGGGAGACGGGACTGCACTTT. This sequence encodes CAWETGLHF.

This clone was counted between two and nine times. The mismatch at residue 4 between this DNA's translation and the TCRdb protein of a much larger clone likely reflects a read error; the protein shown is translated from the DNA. This chain's CDR3 is CACGTTGEDWDTRQMFF. CDR3 nucleotide sequence: TGTGCCTGTGGCACTACCGGGGAGGATTGGGACACCCGACAGATGTTTTTC. This chain links TRDV2 with TRDJ3; D might be TRDD3 (5 bases). TCRdb is silent on the J gene; assignment here came from matching the DNA to germline. Germline V gene data show CDR1 as GEAIGNYY and CDR2 as EKD. V was shortened by 5 bases and J by 4 bases, with 17 bases between the two germline ends. This CDR3 is built from 17 residues.

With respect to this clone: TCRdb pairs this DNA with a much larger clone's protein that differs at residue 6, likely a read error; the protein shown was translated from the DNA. Here the CDR3 reads CACDTAGDTAQLFF. The CDR3 bases are TGTGCCTGTGACACCGCGGGGGATACAGCACAACTCTTCTTT. The V gene is TRDV2, the J gene TRDJ2, with 7 bases lining up with TRDD3. The J gene, left out of TCRdb, was set here by checking the DNA against germline. The CDR3 has 14 amino acids. V shed 0 bases, J shed 5 bases, and the junction held 2 bases outside the gene matches. Germline values: CDR1 GEAIGNYY, CDR2 EKD.